These 28 T cell receptor beta chains share one sample of origin, sequenced in a study of cytomegalovirus exposure and HLA in healthy donors. Primers: 60 Vbeta forward and 13 Jbeta reverse. Measured with immunoSEQ multiplex PCR; TCRdb has only the in-frame clones, and not every one. Of more than 85,000 clones in the sample, around 77% were seen once. The source material was PBMCs. The receptor source for this set is a female donor in good health and CMV-seronegative.

This clone was seen more than once but under ten times. The chain is built from TRBV30 and TRBJ1-1, with 8 positions matching TRBD1. CDR1 is GTSNPN and CDR2 is SVGIG in the germline V gene (reference sequence). Trimming cost V 2 bases and J 3 bases; bases outside gene matches: 2. The CDR3 contains 13 residues. Here the CDR3 DNA reads TGTGCCTGGAGTACAGGGGGTCACACTGAAGCTTTCTTT. Its protein product is CAWSTGGHTEAFF.

The CDR3 loop is CASTSAGTGEAFF. The DNA for the CDR3 is TGTGCCAGCACCTCCGCAGGGACAGGGGAAGCTTTCTTT. This chain uses TRBV6-6 with TRBJ1-1; TRBD1 matches 9 bases. V was pared by 7 bases and J by 8 bases, with 8 bases of the junction left unmatched. From germline, CDR1 is MNHNY and CDR2 SVGAGI (reference sequence). The CDR3 has 13 amino acids.

The V and J genes are TRBV27 and TRBJ1-2; D possibly corresponds to TRBD1 (6 bases). Germline CDR1 reads MNHEY; CDR2 reads SMNVEV (reference sequence). The CDR3 is 16 amino acids. Trimming cost V 2 bases and J 2 bases, with 15 bases left between them. The CDR3 loop is CASSLLGAQRNYGYTF. The CDR3 DNA sequence: TGTGCCAGCAGTTTACTGGGGGCGCAAAGGAACTATGGCTACACCTTC.

The CDR3 DNA is TGTGCCAGCAGCTTGATGACTAGCGGGGGGGAGGAGCTGTTTTTT. Protein product: CASSLMTSGGEELFF. The V and J genes are TRBV5-6 and TRBJ2-2; 14 bases agree with TRBD2. The germline gives CDR1 SGHDT, CDR2 YYEEEE. Trimming took 1 base from V and 10 from J; bases not matched to a gene: 3. CDR3 length: 15 amino acids.

This chain joins TRBV7-9 and TRBJ1-2, with 8 bases identical to TRBD1. This CDR3 contains 16 residues. Germline V gene data show CDR1 as SEHNR and CDR2 as FQNEAQ (reference sequence). The J segment lost 7 bases and the V segment lost 5 bases, leaving 15 bases of the junction unmatched. The CDR3 DNA sequence: TGTGCCAGCAGCGCCTCAGGGGGCCAGACGGGGACTGGCTACACCTTC. Translation: CASSASGGQTGTGYTF.

The chain combines TRBV7-9 with TRBJ2-1; 7 bases align to TRBD1. V shed 4 bases, J shed 8 bases, and the junction held 11 bases outside the gene matches. Germline V gene sequence: CDR1 SEHNR, CDR2 FQNEAQ (reference sequence). The CDR3 is 15 residues long. CDR3: CASSYAWQGVHEQFF. The CDR3 region has the DNA TGTGCCAGCAGCTACGCCTGGCAGGGGGTGCATGAGCAGTTCTTC.

The chain links TRBV19 to TRBJ2-7; possible D gene TRBD1, 5 bases. The CDR3 is 15 residues long. Germline CDR1 and CDR2: LNHDA and SQIVND (reference sequence). Trimming cost V 3 bases and J 1 base, with 13 bases left between them. The CDR3 loop reads CASSISVAGSYEQYF. For the CDR3, the DNA is TGTGCCAGTAGTATCTCAGTAGCAGGGTCCTACGAGCAGTACTTC.

This clone was seen a single time. This sequence joins TRBV7-9 and TRBJ2-7, with TRBD2 identical over 7 bases. CDR1 and CDR2 from the germline V gene are SEHNR and FQNEAQ (reference sequence). V lost 2 bases, J lost 2 bases, and 12 bases stayed unmatched. The CDR3 consists of 17 residues. CDR3 DNA sequence: TGTGCCAGCAGCTTACGTGTTGGGCGGGAGTCCCCCTACGAGCAGTACTTC. This encodes CASSLRVGRESPYEQYF.

The V call is TRBV7-3, the J call TRBJ2-6; D uncertain. V was shortened by 5 bases and J by 5 bases, with 7 bases between the two germline ends. Germline V gives CDR1 SGHTA, CDR2 FQGTGA. CDR3 size: 13 residues. The CDR3 loop reads CASSPTRANVLTF. The CDR3 bases are TGTGCCAGCAGCCCCACTAGGGCCAACGTCCTGACTTTC.

The V gene is TRBV9, the J gene TRBJ1-2, with D possibly TRBD1 on 5 matching bases. Germline V lookup: CDR1 SGDLS, CDR2 YYNGEE. The CDR3 extends over 15 amino acids. V lost 3 bases, J lost 7 bases, and 19 bases lay in between. Written as DNA, the CDR3 is TGTGCCAGCAGCGCACCGGACACCGCTTTCGGTGGCTACACCTTC. It codes for CASSAPDTAFGGYTF. Based on the CDR3 plus reference TRBV9 and TRBJ1-2, the full variable domain is DSGVTQTPKHLITATGQRVTLRCSPRSGDLSVYWYQQSLDQGLQFLIQYYNGEERAKGNILERFSAQQFPDLHSELNLSSLELGDSALYFCASSAPDTAFGGYTFGSGTRLTVV.

The chain recombines TRBV14 with TRBJ2-2, with D possibly matching TRBD1 (5 bases). V gave up 0 bases and J gave up 4 bases, with 12 bases separating them. The CDR3 loop spans 16 amino acids. Germline V gene data show CDR1 as SGHDN and CDR2 as FVKESK. CDR3 sequence: CASSQDKGRITGELFF. The CDR3 region has the DNA TGTGCCAGCAGCCAAGATAAGGGGCGCATCACCGGGGAGCTGTTTTTT.

The rearrangement links TRBV10-3 to TRBJ1-6, with D perhaps TRBD1 (5 bases). Germline CDR1 reads ENHRY; CDR2 reads SYGVKD. This CDR3 is 14 amino acids long. Trimming shortened V by 0 bases and J by 10 bases, and 10 bases separated the two germline ends. The CDR3 nucleotides are TGTGCCATCAGTGAGTCTGCAGGGAGGTCACCCCTCCACTTT. It codes for CAISESAGRSPLHF.

The chain links TRBV5-4 to TRBJ2-1; 7 nucleotides agree with TRBD1. The germline V gene encodes CDR1 SGHNT and CDR2 YYREEE (reference sequence). V trimming: 4 bases; J trimming: 10 bases; junction bases outside the gene matches: 2. This CDR3 region has 11 residues. Here the CDR3 reads CASSQDREQFF. DNA of the CDR3: TGTGCCAGCAGCCAGGACAGGGAGCAGTTCTTC.

In this sample, this clone turned up a few times. The chain carries TRBV1 and TRBJ1-2. TRBV1 is a pseudogene. This CDR3 region has 14 residues. In DNA form, the CDR3 reads TGCACCAGCAGCCGAGCCGGTCGAGGCTATGGCTACACCTTC. Amino acids: CTSSRAGRGYGYTF.

The V call is TRBV27, the J call TRBJ2-5; 10 bases agree with TRBD2. V was pared by 5 bases and J by 0 bases, with 3 bases of the junction left unmatched. The CDR3 is made up of 15 amino acids. CDR1 and CDR2 (germline): MNHEY, SMNVEV (reference sequence). The CDR3 sequence: CASSGLAEYQETQYF. CDR3 DNA sequence: TGTGCCAGCAGTGGACTAGCGGAGTACCAAGAGACCCAGTACTTC.

J is TRBJ1-1 and V is TRBV18, with TRBD1 matching over 8 bases. CDR1 KGHSH and CDR2 LQKENI come from the germline V gene. The CDR3 consists of 14 residues. V dropped 6 bases and J dropped 5; count of bases not matched to a gene: 8. CDR3 sequence (DNA): TGTGCCAGCTCCCTCGGACAGGGTAGGACTGAAGCTTTCTTT. Protein product: CASSLGQGRTEAFF. The whole variable domain, remainder taken from reference TRBV18 and TRBJ1-1, is NAGVMQNPRHLVRRRGQEARLRCSPMKGHSHVYWYRQLPEEGLKFMVYLQKENIIDESGMPKERFSAEFPKEGPSILRIQQVVRGDSAAYFCASSLGQGRTEAFFGQGTRLTVV.

V gene TRBV28 combines with J gene TRBJ2-2, with a possible D match to TRBD2 (5 bases). The V end was cut by 2 bases, the J end by 7 bases, with 14 bases between. The CDR3 extends over 15 amino acids. Germline CDR1 is MDHEN and CDR2 is SYDVKM. The CDR3 DNA follows: TGTGCCAGCAGTTTAAGTGAGGGCCCCCACGGGGAGCTGTTTTTT. This encodes CASSLSEGPHGELFF.

This rearrangement joins TRBV11-2 to TRBJ2-5, with a weak D call TRBD2 (6 bases). The CDR3 is made up of 15 amino acids. Germline V gene data show CDR1 as SGHAT and CDR2 as FQNNGV. Trimming took off 5 bases at V and 4 bases at J, with 17 bases between the two ends. CDR3 sequence: CASSPLQAGLETQYF. As DNA, the CDR3 is TGTGCCAGCAGCCCCCTTCAGGCGGGGTTAGAGACCCAGTACTTC.

The CDR3 region has the DNA TGTGCCAGCAGCCCAAACTTTAGCTCCTACGAGCAGTACTTC. Translation: CASSPNFSSYEQYF. This chain uses TRBV9 with TRBJ2-7; D remains unclear. Trimming took off 4 bases at V and 0 bases at J, with 11 bases between the two ends. The CDR3 runs to 14 residues. CDR1 is SGDLS, CDR2 YYNGEE, per germline.

The rearrangement links TRBV11-3 to TRBJ2-1; D may be TRBD2 (6 bases). V was trimmed by 1 base and J by 3 bases, leaving 13 bases between them. Germline values: CDR1 SGHNT, CDR2 YENEEA. The CDR3 extends over 16 amino acids. The CDR3 here is CASSLAGTEVYNEQFF. The CDR3 DNA is TGTGCCAGCAGCTTAGCCGGGACTGAAGTCTACAATGAGCAGTTCTTC.

V gene TRBV7-3 combines with J gene TRBJ1-2; 11 bases agree with TRBD1. After removal of 7 bases from V and 13 bases from J, the junction contained 14 bases not matched to a gene. This CDR3 region has 14 residues. Germline V gene lookup returns CDR1 SGHTA and CDR2 FQGTGA. In nucleotides, the CDR3 is TGTGCCAGCACTCCAAGGACAGGGGGCGTCGGGCTCACCTTC. Protein sequence: CASTPRTGGVGLTF.

This clone has only a few counts. This rearrangement joins TRBV4-3 to TRBJ1-5; D unresolved. V shed 4 bases and J shed 4 bases, with 11 bases lying between them. This CDR3 is built from 14 residues. The germline V gene has CDR1 LGHNA and CDR2 YSLEER. Written as DNA, the CDR3 is TGCGCCAGCAGCCCAACACAAGTTAATCAGCCCCAGCATTTT. The encoded protein is CASSPTQVNQPQHF.

The chain has TRBV7-3 and TRBJ1-1; TRBD1 matches 10 bases. V gave up 5 bases and J gave up 0 bases; unmatched junction bases: 12. The CDR3 loop spans 18 amino acids. CDR1 is SGHTA and CDR2 is FQGTGA in the germline V gene. CDR3 in amino acids: CASSRRAGQGNMNTEAFF. The CDR3 DNA sequence: TGTGCCAGCAGCCGAAGGGCGGGACAGGGGAATATGAACACTGAAGCTTTCTTT.

The chain has TRBV7-3 and TRBJ2-1, with D perhaps TRBD2 (5 bases). CDR1 and CDR2 from the germline V gene are SGHTA and FQGTGA. Trimming removed 4 bases at V and 9 bases at J, with 7 bases between. The CDR3 contains 11 residues. In nucleotides, the CDR3 is TGTGCCAGCAGCTCCGGGGTTGAGCAGTTCTTC. Encoded protein: CASSSGVEQFF. The full variable domain, its missing parts supplied by reference TRBV7-3 and TRBJ2-1, is GAGVSQTPSNKVTEKGKYVELRCDPISGHTALYWYRQSLGQGPEFLIYFQGTGAADDSGLPNDRFFAVRPEGSVSTLKIQRTERGDSAVYLCASSSGVEQFFGPGTRLTVL.

The chain combines TRBV28 with TRBJ1-5; 8 nucleotides agree with TRBD1. Germline V gene data show CDR1 as MDHEN and CDR2 as SYDVKM. The CDR3 has 18 amino acids. The J segment lost 0 bases and the V segment lost 7 bases, leaving 14 bases of the junction unmatched. CDR3 bases: TGTGCCAGCAATTCGGGACAGGCTACCTTTTATAGCAATCAGCCCCAGCATTTT. It translates to CASNSGQATFYSNQPQHF.

This rearrangement joins TRBV28 to TRBJ1-2; possibly TRBD1 for D (6 bases). Between the trimmed V and J ends, which lost 5 bases and 1 base, there was a span of 11 bases. The CDR3 totals 14 residues. CDR1 and CDR2 (germline): MDHEN, SYDVKM. The CDR3, as DNA: TGTGCCAGCAGTATAGGGGGAGATAACTATGGCTACACCTTC. This sequence encodes CASSIGGDNYGYTF.

The chain joins TRBV6-1 to TRBJ1-5; tentatively, D is TRBD1 (5 bases). The V end lost 5 bases, the J end lost 3 bases, and 11 bases lay between the germline ends. Looked up from germline, CDR1 is MNHNS and CDR2 is SASEGT. This CDR3 has 14 residues. The DNA of the CDR3 is TGTGCCAGCAGTTTACCAGGGTACAATCAGCCCCAGCATTTT. It codes for CASSLPGYNQPQHF.

This clone turned up a few times. The chain carries TRBV6-1 and TRBJ1-4, with D unclear. Germline values: CDR1 MNHNS, CDR2 SASEGT. The CDR3 runs 14 residues. Trimming removed 2 bases at V and 6 bases at J, with 10 bases between. This CDR3 is CASSEIGQDEKLFF. CDR3 coding DNA: TGTGCCAGCAGTGAAATTGGCCAGGATGAAAAACTGTTTTTT.